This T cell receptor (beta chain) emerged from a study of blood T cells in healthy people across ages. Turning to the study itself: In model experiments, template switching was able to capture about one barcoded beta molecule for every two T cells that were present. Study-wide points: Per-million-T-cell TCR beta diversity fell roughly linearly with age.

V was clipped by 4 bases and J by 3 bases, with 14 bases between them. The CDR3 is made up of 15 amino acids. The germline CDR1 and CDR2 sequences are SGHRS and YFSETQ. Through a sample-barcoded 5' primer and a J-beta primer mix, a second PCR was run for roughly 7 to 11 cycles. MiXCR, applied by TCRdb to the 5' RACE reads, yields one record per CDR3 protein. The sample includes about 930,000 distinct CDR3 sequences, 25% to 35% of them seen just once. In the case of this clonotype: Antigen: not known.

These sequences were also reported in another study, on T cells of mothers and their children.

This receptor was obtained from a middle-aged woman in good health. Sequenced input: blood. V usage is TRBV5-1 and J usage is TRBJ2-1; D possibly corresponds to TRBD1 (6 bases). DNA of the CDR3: TGCGCCAGCAGCCTGAACCAGGGGATCTACAATGAGCAGTTCTTC. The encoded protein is CASSLNQGIYNEQFF.